These 8 T cell receptor beta chains were sequenced from one sample in a study of CD8 T cells in Susac syndrome. Reverse transcription of roughly 0.45 to 1 ug RNA used random hexamers. TCRdb re-analysed the immunoSEQ multiplex PCR reads in MiXCR, keeping a single row per CDR3 protein. The sample gives under 200,000 distinct CDR3 sequences, approximately 96% of which show up once; about 0.13% is in the top ten. The sample comprised CD4+ T cells from PBMCs. The receptors originated from a human donor in good health.

The chain combines TRBV15 with TRBJ2-5; a possible D gene is TRBD1 (5 bases). Germline V lookup: CDR1 LNHNV, CDR2 YYDKDF (reference sequence). V lost 1 base to trimming and J lost 5 bases, with 14 bases between them. The CDR3 totals 15 residues. In DNA form, the CDR3 reads TGTGCCACCAGCAGAGTTGGCTTCTCAGGGGAGACCCAGTACTTC. Amino acid sequence: CATSRVGFSGETQYF. The full variable domain, completed using reference TRBV15 and TRBJ2-5, is DAMVIQNPRYQVTQFGKPVTLSCSQTLNHNVMYWYQQKSSQAPKLLFHYYDKDFNNEADTPDNFQSRRPNTSFCFLDIRSPGLGDTAMYLCATSRVGFSGETQYFGPGTRLLVL.

This rearrangement joins TRBV3-1 to TRBJ1-5; D is ambiguous. V was trimmed by 0 bases and J by 10 bases, leaving 10 bases between them. The germline CDR1 and CDR2 sequences are LGHDT and YNNKEL (reference sequence). This CDR3 has 13 amino acids. The chain's CDR3 is CASSQDTFGPQHF. In DNA, the CDR3 is TGTGCCAGCAGCCAAGACACGTTTGGACCCCAGCATTTT.

The J gene is TRBJ1-1, the V gene TRBV3-1; D unresolved. The V and J ends lost 2 bases and 4 bases respectively, with 8 bases between them. The CDR3 covers 13 residues. Germline values: CDR1 LGHDT, CDR2 YNNKEL (reference sequence). The CDR3 loop reads CASSQLSITEAFF. The CDR3 DNA reads TGTGCCAGCAGCCAATTGTCAATCACTGAAGCTTTCTTT.

The rearrangement links TRBV7-2 to TRBJ2-7, with D possibly matching TRBD1 (8 bases). Germline CDR1 and CDR2: SGHTA and FQGNSA. Trimming left V 1 base short and J 6 bases short, with 13 bases between. The CDR3 loop spans 14 amino acids. CDR3 DNA: TGTGCCAGCAGCTTAGTGACAGGGGAGGGCGAGCAGTACTTC. Protein product: CASSLVTGEGEQYF.

V is TRBV27 and J is TRBJ1-4; possibly TRBD1 for D (6 bases). The V gene's germline CDR1 is MNHEY and CDR2 SMNVEV (reference sequence). Trimming pared 6 bases from V and 12 bases from J, leaving 14 bases between. The CDR3 spans 12 residues. Here the CDR3 DNA reads TGTGCCAGCAGGACCACAGGGACGGAACTGTTTTTT. It codes for CASRTTGTELFF.

The chain combines TRBV20-1 with TRBJ1-5; no clear D. V was clipped by 2 bases and J by 4 bases, with 12 bases between them. CDR3 length: 14 residues. Germline CDR1 is DFQATT and CDR2 is SNEGSKA (reference sequence). This chain's CDR3 is CSARIGSANQPQHF. The CDR3 nucleotides read TGCAGTGCTAGAATAGGCAGCGCTAATCAGCCCCAGCATTTT.

The V and J genes are TRBV27 and TRBJ2-7, with 8 bases identical to TRBD1. CDR1 and CDR2 (germline): MNHEY, SMNVEV (reference sequence). This CDR3 is 15 amino acids long. Trimming removed 6 bases from V and 2 bases from J; junction bases left unmatched: 9. The CDR3 is CASSPTTTGAYEQYF. The CDR3 nucleotides read TGTGCCAGCAGCCCTACGACGACAGGGGCCTACGAGCAGTACTTC.

The chain carries TRBV5-1 and TRBJ2-5; 7 nucleotides match TRBD1. The germline V gene encodes CDR1 SGHRS and CDR2 YFSETQ. This CDR3 spans 14 amino acids. The V and J ends lost 3 bases and 0 bases, in that order; junction bases with no gene match: 2. The CDR3 is CASSSGQDQETQYF. The CDR3 nucleotides are TGCGCCAGCAGCTCAGGACAGGACCAAGAGACCCAGTACTTC.